These 29 T cell receptor beta chains originate from one sample sequenced in a study of blood T cell repertoires in COVID-19. Method: immunoSEQ multiplex PCR; TCRdb's copy keeps in-frame clones and lacks some. Of 85,000 to 95,000 clones listed, roughly 78% are singletons. Material: peripheral blood. The receptor source for this set is an elderly woman with acute or convalescent COVID-19.

CDR3 in amino acids: CASSSSDQETQYF. CDR3 nucleotide sequence: TGTGCCAGCAGTTCGTCTGACCAAGAGACCCAGTACTTC. The chain carries TRBV6-6 and TRBJ2-5; no firm D call. Germline V lookup: CDR1 MNHNY, CDR2 SVGAGI (reference sequence). The V and J ends lost 4 bases and 0 bases respectively, with 6 bases between them. This CDR3 contains 13 residues.

The chain links TRBV6-5 to TRBJ2-2; D ambiguous. The germline gives CDR1 MNHEY, CDR2 SVGAGI. Trimming pared 4 bases from V and 9 bases from J, leaving 6 bases between. The CDR3 runs to 11 residues. The CDR3 region has the DNA TGTGCCAGCAGTTCAGCGCGGGAGCTGTTTTTT. Protein: CASSSARELFF.

The rearrangement links TRBV24-1 to TRBJ2-3, with TRBD2 as a possible D gene (6 bases). Germline CDR1 is KGHDR and CDR2 is SFDVKD. The CDR3 extends over 16 amino acids. Trimming removed 4 bases from V and 0 bases from J, with 13 bases in between. CDR3 sequence (DNA): TGTGCCACCAGTGAGCATAGCGGAAAAAGCACAGATACGCAGTATTTT. It encodes CATSEHSGKSTDTQYF.

V is TRBV6-5 and J is TRBJ1-5; 10 positions match TRBD1. V shed 6 bases, J shed 3 bases, and the junction held 5 bases outside the gene matches. The germline gives CDR1 MNHEY, CDR2 SVGAGI. CDR3 length equals 15 residues. The CDR3 reads CASSTDRGPNQPQHF. The DNA for the CDR3 is TGTGCCAGCAGCACCGACAGGGGGCCCAATCAGCCCCAGCATTTT.

The chain has TRBV5-5 and TRBJ2-3; 7 bases line up with TRBD1. The CDR3 is 12 amino acids. The junction had 2 bases not matched to a gene; V was cut back by 5 bases and J by 5 bases. Looked up from germline, CDR1 is SGHKS and CDR2 is YYEKEE (reference sequence). The CDR3 coding sequence is TGTGCCAGCAGTCCAGGGGGAGATACGCAGTATTTT. This sequence encodes CASSPGGDTQYF. The full variable domain, rest sourced from reference TRBV5-5 and TRBJ2-3, is DAGVTQSPTHLIKTRGQQVTLRCSPISGHKSVSWYQQVLGQGPQFIFQYYEKEERGRGNFPDRFSARQFPNYSSELNVNALLLGDSALYLCASSPGGDTQYFGPGTRLTVL.

There are a few counts of this clone. The chain combines TRBV10-3 with TRBJ1-2; D remains ambiguous. V shed 0 bases and J shed 5 bases, with 7 bases lying between them. Germline V gene sequence: CDR1 ENHRY, CDR2 SYGVKD. The CDR3 covers 13 residues. The CDR3 reads CAISESMEYGYTF. The CDR3 DNA is TGTGCCATCAGTGAGTCGATGGAGTATGGCTACACCTTC.

This chain joins TRBV6-5 and TRBJ1-1; tentatively, D is TRBD1 (5 bases). The germline V and J ends were trimmed by 6 bases and 11 bases, with 16 bases remaining between them. The V gene's germline CDR1 is MNHEY and CDR2 SVGAGI. The CDR3 is made up of 12 amino acids. The CDR3 DNA follows: TGTGCCAGCAGCTCCGGGACTATGGGGGCTTTCTTT. Translation: CASSSGTMGAFF.

This chain joins TRBV10-3 and TRBJ1-5; no reliable D call. Trimming removed 2 bases at V and 9 bases at J, with 8 bases between. Per germline, CDR1 ENHRY and CDR2 SYGVKD. There are 12 residues in the CDR3. The chain's CDR3 is CAISEGGRPQHF. In DNA, the CDR3 is TGTGCCATCAGTGAGGGAGGGCGGCCCCAGCATTTT.

This chain links TRBV6-2 or TRBV6-3 with TRBJ2-3; D perhaps matches TRBD1 (5 bases). The CDR3 contains 17 residues. The V end lost 0 bases, the J end lost 3 bases, and 16 bases lay between the germline ends. The V gene's germline CDR1 is MNHEY and CDR2 SVGEGT. CDR3 sequence reads: CASSYSGPNQGTDTQYF. The DNA of the CDR3 is TGTGCCAGCAGTTACTCGGGCCCCAACCAGGGTACAGATACGCAGTATTTT.

A few counts support this clone. The genes are TRBV2 and TRBJ2-7, with a weak D call TRBD2 (7 bases). Germline CDR1 reads SNHLY; CDR2 reads FYNNEI. Between the trimmed V and J ends, which lost 2 bases and 5 bases, there was a span of 16 bases. The CDR3 length is 15 residues. The CDR3 protein is CASSERGGAAHEQYF. DNA for the CDR3: TGTGCCAGCAGTGAACGTGGGGGGGCCGCCCACGAGCAGTACTTC.

The rearrangement joins TRBV3-1 (or the pseudogene TRBV3-2) to TRBJ1-5; perhaps TRBD1 as D (5 bases). This CDR3 has 14 residues. Trimming stripped 4 bases from V and 5 bases from J, with 12 bases between. Per the germline V gene, CDR1 is LGHDT and CDR2 is YNNKEL (reference sequence). CDR3 residues: CASSRLAGDQPQHF. The CDR3 coding sequence is TGTGCCAGCAGCCGACTGGCGGGGGATCAGCCCCAGCATTTT.

This chain connects TRBV6-5 to TRBJ1-2; D possibly corresponds to TRBD1 (6 bases). The CDR3 is made up of 14 amino acids. Trimming took off 0 bases at V and 3 bases at J, with 8 bases between the two ends. CDR1 and CDR2 from the germline V gene are MNHEY and SVGAGI. CDR3 nucleotides: TGTGCCAGCAGTTACTCGACAGGACACTATGGCTACACCTTC. Its translation: CASSYSTGHYGYTF.

The chain has TRBV2 and TRBJ2-7; TRBD2 agrees at 7 bases. The CDR3 has 12 amino acids. The junction had 4 bases not matched to a gene; V was cut back by 6 bases and J by 5 bases. CDR1 is SNHLY and CDR2 is FYNNEI in the germline V gene. CDR3 sequence (DNA): TGTGCCAGCAGATACGCGGGGGACGAGCAGTACTTC. It yields the protein CASRYAGDEQYF.

J is TRBJ1-3 and V is TRBV28; D not certain. The CDR3 sequence is 15 residues long. The germline CDR1 and CDR2 sequences are MDHEN and SYDVKM. V was pared by 5 bases and J by 0 bases, with 11 bases between. This CDR3 is CASSRQSSSGNTIYF. The CDR3 DNA reads TGTGCCAGCAGTCGACAATCTTCCTCTGGAAACACCATATATTTT. The full variable domain, its missing parts supplied by reference TRBV28 and TRBJ1-3, is DVKVTQSSRYLVKRTGEKVFLECVQDMDHENMFWYRQDPGLGLRLIYFSYDVKMKEKGDIPEGYSVSREKKERFSLILESASTNQTSMYLCASSRQSSSGNTIYFGEGSWLTVV.

The chain couples TRBV27 to TRBJ2-5, with TRBD1 matching over 10 bases. The CDR3 spans 15 residues. Looked up from germline, CDR1 is MNHEY and CDR2 is SMNVEV (reference sequence). Unmatched junction bases numbered 4, after V lost 5 bases and J lost 1 base. For the CDR3, the DNA is TGTGCCAGCAGTCCGTGGACAGGGGGCCAAGAGACCCAGTACTTC. It translates to CASSPWTGGQETQYF.

This chain connects TRBV11-2 to TRBJ1-3; D gene unclear. The CDR3 has 13 residues. Trimming stripped 3 bases from V and 4 bases from J, with 7 bases between. Germline CDR1 reads SGHAT; CDR2 reads FQNNGV. The CDR3 nucleotides are TGTGCCAGCAGCTTTCAATCAGGAAACACCATATATTTT. It translates to CASSFQSGNTIYF.

The chain links TRBV5-1 to TRBJ1-1, with 8 bases matching TRBD1. The CDR3 is 15 residues long. V dropped 6 bases and J dropped 2; count of bases not matched to a gene: 9. CDR1 and CDR2 from the germline V gene are SGHRS and YFSETQ. The CDR3: CASTRTGIFNTEAFF. Here the CDR3 DNA reads TGCGCCAGCACCCGGACAGGGATTTTCAACACTGAAGCTTTCTTT.

The rearrangement joins TRBV4-3 to TRBJ1-2, with D maybe TRBD1 (6 bases). Germline CDR1 is LGHNA and CDR2 is YSLEER. Trimming stripped 1 base from V and 4 bases from J, with 13 bases between. CDR3 length equals 15 residues. The CDR3 DNA reads TGCGCCAGCAGCCAAGGGACAGAGCTACTCTATGGCTACACCTTC. It translates to CASSQGTELLYGYTF.

This clone was seen more than once but under ten times. The V gene is TRBV6-1, the J gene TRBJ2-7; TRBD1 matches 9 bases. There are 15 residues in the CDR3. Germline V gives CDR1 MNHNS, CDR2 SASEGT. The V gene end was trimmed by 2 bases and the J gene end by 3 bases; junction bases not matched to a gene: 5. The CDR3 reads CASSESGTGIYEQYF. In nucleotides, the CDR3 is TGTGCCAGCAGTGAATCGGGGACAGGGATCTACGAGCAGTACTTC.

The chain combines TRBV12-3 or TRBV12-4 with TRBJ1-5, with 7 bases fitting TRBD1. The V and J ends lost 3 bases and 5 bases, in that order; junction bases with no gene match: 1. CDR3 length: 13 residues. In DNA form, the CDR3 reads TGTGCCAGCAGTTTCCAGGGGGATCAGCCCCAGCATTTT. It yields the protein CASSFQGDQPQHF.

Here the CDR3 DNA reads TGTGCCAGCTCACCAACGACAGAATTCTACGAGCAGTACTTC. Translation gives CASSPTTEFYEQYF. The chain carries TRBV18 and TRBJ2-7, with D possibly matching TRBD1 (5 bases). CDR1 KGHSH and CDR2 LQKENI come from the germline V gene. V dropped 2 bases and J dropped 3 bases, with 11 bases sitting between them. The CDR3 runs to 14 residues.

This chain connects TRBV12-3 or TRBV12-4 to TRBJ2-7, with no clear D. V dropped 5 bases and J dropped 6 bases, with 11 bases sitting between them. This CDR3 region has 12 residues. The CDR3 loop is CASSPRRSEQYF. CDR3 nucleotide sequence: TGTGCCAGCAGTCCCCGGCGGAGCGAGCAGTACTTC.

The rearrangement joins TRBV6-2 or TRBV6-3 to TRBJ1-2; the D is unclear. CDR1 MNHEY and CDR2 SVGEGT come from the germline V gene. V was cut by 5 bases and J by 4 bases, with 8 bases left in between. The CDR3 consists of 12 residues. CDR3 DNA: TGTGCCAGCAGTCTACGGAGCTATGGCTACACCTTC. Translation gives CASSLRSYGYTF.

A few counts support this clone. The V and J genes are TRBV30 and TRBJ1-3; 7 positions agree with TRBD1. Germline V gene sequence: CDR1 GTSNPN, CDR2 SVGIG (reference sequence). The J segment lost 0 bases and the V segment lost 4 bases, leaving 3 bases of the junction unmatched. CDR3 length: 14 residues. This CDR3 is CAWNRGFSGNTIYF. The CDR3 DNA reads as TGTGCCTGGAACAGGGGCTTCTCTGGAAACACCATATATTTT.

As concerns this clone: In the same sample, other DNA sequences code for this CDR3. The J gene is TRBJ1-1, the V gene TRBV5-1, with D unresolved. V lost 1 base and J lost 3, with 7 bases in between. The length of the CDR3 is 13 residues. In germline, CDR1 is SGHRS, CDR2 YFSETQ. CDR3: CASSLKLDTEAFF. The CDR3 DNA is TGCGCCAGCAGCTTGAAATTAGACACTGAAGCTTTCTTT.

This clone was seen once. The rearrangement uses TRBV5-4 and TRBJ2-7; D unclear. Germline V gene sequence: CDR1 SGHNT, CDR2 YYREEE (reference sequence). V was pared by 0 bases and J by 7 bases, with 5 bases between. The CDR3 sequence is 11 residues long. CDR3 residues: CASSLAVEQYF. The CDR3 DNA is TGTGCCAGCAGCTTGGCCGTGGAGCAGTACTTC.

Here the CDR3 DNA reads TGTGCCAGCAGTTACCCCTCGGACATTAGCTCCTACGAGCAGTACTTC. Amino acids: CASSYPSDISSYEQYF. This rearrangement joins TRBV6-5 to TRBJ2-7; D is possibly TRBD1 (5 bases). Germline V lookup: CDR1 MNHEY, CDR2 SVGAGI. The CDR3 has 16 amino acids. V was clipped by 2 bases and J by 0 bases, with 14 bases between them.

This chain links TRBV6-5 with TRBJ2-3; 8 bases align to TRBD2. The germline CDR1 and CDR2 sequences are MNHEY and SVGAGI. The V and J ends lost 9 bases and 0 bases, in that order; junction bases with no gene match: 8. CDR3 length: 15 amino acids. The CDR3 region is CASGSGEASTDTQYF. The DNA of the CDR3 is TGTGCCAGTGGTAGCGGGGAAGCTAGCACAGATACGCAGTATTTT.

The chain is built from TRBV4-3 and TRBJ1-3; weak D call: TRBD1 (5 bases). Trimming shortened V by 0 bases and J by 2 bases, and 29 bases separated the two germline ends. The germline gives CDR1 LGHNA, CDR2 YSLEER. The CDR3 is 22 residues long. Here the CDR3 reads CASSQDYFQRADSKSTGNTIYF. Written as DNA, the CDR3 is TGCGCCAGCAGCCAAGATTATTTTCAGCGAGCTGACAGCAAGTCTACTGGAAACACCATATATTTT.